These 27 T cell receptor beta chains share one sample of origin, sequenced in a study of blood T cell repertoires in COVID-19. Some clones are missing from TCRdb's copy, which holds only in-frame ones; the method was immunoSEQ multiplex PCR. The sample consists of 35,000 to 45,000 clones, less than 90% of them appearing once. The material sequenced was peripheral blood. The receptor set was obtained from a man in his 70s with acute or convalescent COVID-19.

The chain couples TRBV3-1 (or the pseudogene TRBV3-2) to TRBJ1-1, with TRBD1 identical over 9 bases. CDR3 length: 17 amino acids. V trimming: 5 bases; J trimming: 2 bases; junction bases outside the gene matches: 12. CDR1 and CDR2 from the germline V gene are LGHDT and YNNKEL (reference sequence). CDR3 residues: CASSSRDREGFNTEAFF. The CDR3 DNA reads as TGTGCCAGCAGCTCCCGGGACAGGGAGGGATTTAACACTGAAGCTTTCTTT.

This chain joins TRBV7-8 and TRBJ2-7; 12 nucleotides align to TRBD2. The CDR3 consists of 14 residues. After removal of 5 bases from V and 4 bases from J, the junction contained 3 bases not matched to a gene. In germline, CDR1 is SGHVS, CDR2 FQNEAQ. CDR3 sequence (DNA): TGTGCCAGCAGCATCGGGACTAGCGGGTACGAGCAGTACTTC. It is translated as CASSIGTSGYEQYF.

Comment on this clone: Sequence at one end of the junction differs from germline and may be a read error. The V call is TRBV27, the J call TRBJ2-3; maybe TRBD2 (6 bases). The CDR3 loop spans 14 amino acids. Germline values: CDR1 MNHEY, CDR2 SMNVEV (reference sequence). This CDR3 reads CATSFGTSTDTQYF. The CDR3 nucleotides read TGTGCCACCAGTTTCGGGACTAGCACAGATACGCAGTATTTT.

The gene calls are TRBV7-2 and TRBJ2-2; a possible D gene is TRBD1 (6 bases). This CDR3 comprises 14 residues. Trimming pared 5 bases from V and 6 bases from J, leaving 13 bases between. The V gene's germline CDR1 is SGHTA and CDR2 FQGNSA. The DNA for the CDR3 is TGTGCCAGCAGCGCGACACAGGGCTCCGGGGAGCTGTTTTTT. Its protein is CASSATQGSGELFF. Supplemented by reference TRBV7-2 and TRBJ2-2, the full variable domain reads GAGVSQSPSNKVTEKGKDVELRCDPISGHTALYWYRQSLGQGLEFLIYFQGNSAPDKSGLPSDRFSAERTGGSVSTLTIQRTQQEDSAVYLCASSATQGSGELFFGEGSRLTVL.

CDR3 in DNA: TGTGCCAGCAGTCCCTACTTTTTGAGCTCCTACGAGCAGTACTTC. Translation gives CASSPYFLSSYEQYF. The chain links TRBV27 to TRBJ2-7; D is unclear. This CDR3 has 15 residues. Germline V gene data show CDR1 as MNHEY and CDR2 as SMNVEV (reference sequence). V shed 5 bases and J shed 0 bases, with 14 bases lying between them.

The V gene is TRBV19, the J gene TRBJ1-5, with 9 bases matching TRBD1. V dropped 5 bases and J dropped 2; count of bases not matched to a gene: 7. The CDR3 spans 16 residues. Germline values: CDR1 LNHDA, CDR2 SQIVND (reference sequence). This CDR3 is CASSRSGQGRNQPQHF. The CDR3 coding sequence is TGTGCCAGTAGTCGCTCCGGACAGGGGCGCAATCAGCCCCAGCATTTT.

This chain uses TRBV5-6 with TRBJ1-2; no definite D call. The CDR3 loop spans 14 amino acids. CDR1 is SGHDT and CDR2 is YYEEEE in the germline V gene. Trimming shortened V by 0 bases and J by 8 bases, and 14 bases separated the two germline ends. The CDR3 here is CASSLGASAYGYTF. CDR3 nucleotides: TGTGCCAGCAGCTTGGGGGCCTCGGCTTACGGCTACACCTTC. The variable domain in full, completed from reference TRBV5-6 and TRBJ1-2, reads DAGVTQSPTHLIKTRGQQVTLRCSPKSGHDTVSWYQQALGQGPQFIFQYYEEEERQRGNFPDRFSGHQFPNYSSELNVNALLLGDSALYLCASSLGASAYGYTFGSGTRLTVV.

The chain carries TRBV7-3 and TRBJ2-1; 12 positions match TRBD2. The germline CDR1 and CDR2 sequences are SGHTA and FQGTGA. CDR3 size: 15 residues. The trim removed 5 bases at V and 7 bases at J, leaving 6 bases unmatched. CDR3 in amino acids: CASSQGLAGHNEQFF. CDR3 nucleotide sequence: TGTGCCAGCAGCCAGGGACTAGCGGGCCATAATGAGCAGTTCTTC.

The genes are TRBV6-2 or TRBV6-3 and TRBJ2-3; 9 bases line up with TRBD2. V trimming: 2 bases; J trimming: 4 bases; junction bases outside the gene matches: 7. The germline V gene encodes CDR1 MNHEY and CDR2 SVGEGT. The CDR3 extends over 16 amino acids. The CDR3 DNA reads TGTGCCAGCAGTTACCCTAGGGCGGGAGGGCCAGATACGCAGTATTTT. Amino acid sequence: CASSYPRAGGPDTQYF.

This sequence joins TRBV7-2 and TRBJ1-2; 7 bases map to TRBD1. Germline assignment: CDR1 SGHTA and CDR2 FQGNSA. Trimming cost V 1 base and J 3 bases; bases outside gene matches: 8. The CDR3 is 16 amino acids. This CDR3 reads CASSLGTGVAYYGYTF. The CDR3 nucleotides read TGTGCCAGCAGCTTAGGAACAGGGGTCGCGTACTATGGCTACACCTTC. Combining the CDR3 with reference TRBV7-2 and TRBJ1-2 gives the whole variable domain GAGVSQSPSNKVTEKGKDVELRCDPISGHTALYWYRQSLGQGLEFLIYFQGNSAPDKSGLPSDRFSAERTGGSVSTLTIQRTQQEDSAVYLCASSLGTGVAYYGYTFGSGTRLTVV.

The rearrangement links TRBV7-3 to TRBJ2-1, with D possibly matching TRBD1 (5 bases). Germline assignment: CDR1 SGHTA and CDR2 FQGTGA. Trimming left V 0 bases short and J 0 bases short, with 6 bases between. The CDR3 is 15 residues long. CDR3 residues: CASSLTRDSYNEQFF. CDR3 DNA sequence: TGTGCCAGCAGCTTAACCAGGGACTCCTACAATGAGCAGTTCTTC.

The chain recombines TRBV5-1 with TRBJ2-7; no clear D gene. Looked up from germline, CDR1 is SGHRS and CDR2 is YFSETQ. Trimming removed 0 bases at V and 4 bases at J, with 11 bases between. This CDR3 has 14 amino acids. CDR3 residues: CASSLAGSLYEQYF. In DNA, the CDR3 is TGCGCCAGCAGCTTGGCTGGCTCCTTATACGAGCAGTACTTC.

This chain connects TRBV9 to TRBJ2-6; 7 bases fit TRBD1. CDR3 size: 14 residues. Germline CDR1 and CDR2: SGDLS and YYNGEE. With 7 bases clipped from V and 1 base from J, the junction kept 2 bases outside the gene matches. CDR3 amino acids: CASQGVSGANVLTF. The CDR3 DNA reads TGTGCCAGCCAGGGGGTTTCTGGGGCCAACGTCCTGACTTTC.

V is TRBV29-1 and J is TRBJ2-1; TRBD2 matches 10 bases. The CDR3 is 16 amino acids. CDR1 is SQVTM, CDR2 ANQGSEA, per germline. The V and J ends lost 3 bases and 6 bases, in that order; junction bases with no gene match: 11. The CDR3 loop is CSVDSVTSGSRNEQFF. The CDR3 region has the DNA TGCAGCGTTGATTCTGTGACTAGCGGGTCCCGCAATGAGCAGTTCTTC.

J is TRBJ2-5 and V is TRBV7-8; D might be TRBD2 (6 bases). CDR1 is SGHVS, CDR2 FQNEAQ, per germline. There are 13 residues in the CDR3. The ends were cut back, 2 bases at V and 3 bases at J, with 7 bases in the middle. CDR3 protein: CASSLTGEETQYF. In DNA, the CDR3 is TGTGCCAGCAGCTTAACGGGGGAAGAGACCCAGTACTTC.

This clone was recorded only once. The gene calls are TRBV6-5 and TRBJ1-1; possible D gene TRBD1, 6 bases. V was trimmed by 6 bases and J by 10 bases, leaving 12 bases between them. The germline V gene has CDR1 MNHEY and CDR2 SVGAGI. CDR3 length equals 11 residues. CDR3 coding DNA: TGTGCCAGCAGCCGGAACAGGGCAGCTTTCTTT. Protein sequence: CASSRNRAAFF.

The rearrangement links TRBV5-1 to TRBJ1-1; possibly TRBD1 for D (5 bases). Between the trimmed V and J ends, which lost 4 bases and 7 bases, there was a span of 11 bases. The length of the CDR3 is 12 residues. Germline V lookup: CDR1 SGHRS, CDR2 YFSETQ. The CDR3 reads CASSRGEGEAFF. In nucleotides, the CDR3 is TGCGCCAGCAGCCGGGGGGAGGGTGAAGCTTTCTTT.

The J gene is TRBJ1-1, the V gene TRBV11-3, with 9 bases identical to TRBD1. The V and J ends lost 1 base and 1 base, in that order; junction bases with no gene match: 1. The germline CDR1 and CDR2 sequences are SGHNT and YENEEA. The CDR3 is made up of 15 amino acids. The CDR3 sequence is CASSLGGQGNTEAFF. The CDR3 DNA is TGTGCCAGCAGCTTAGGGGGACAGGGGAACACTGAAGCTTTCTTT.

This clone was seen a few times. The CDR3 region has the DNA TGCGCCAGCAGCCCCCAGGGGGGTGGGGAGCCCCAGCATTTT. Its translation: CASSPQGGGEPQHF. The chain couples TRBV4-1 to TRBJ1-5, with 7 nucleotides matching TRBD1. The trim removed 4 bases at V and 8 bases at J, leaving 8 bases unmatched. The CDR3 spans 14 residues. Germline CDR1 and CDR2: MGHRA and YSYEKL.

This chain links TRBV4-1 with TRBJ2-2, with D tentatively TRBD1 (5 bases). CDR1 is MGHRA, CDR2 YSYEKL, per germline. Between the trimmed V and J ends, which lost 4 bases and 0 bases, there was a span of 9 bases. The CDR3 spans 15 residues. The CDR3, as DNA: TGCGCCAGCAGCCCCGGACACTCGAACACCGGGGAGCTGTTTTTT. This translates into CASSPGHSNTGELFF.

The gene calls are TRBV9 and TRBJ2-1, with 12 nucleotides matching TRBD2. With V trimmed by 0 bases and J by 9 bases, 7 bases remained unmatched. From germline, CDR1 is SGDLS and CDR2 YYNGEE. The CDR3 loop spans 16 amino acids. CDR3 nucleotide sequence: TGTGCCAGCAGCGTAGGGGCGACTAGCGGGAGCGGTGAGCAGTTCTTC. Encoded protein: CASSVGATSGSGEQFF.

J is TRBJ1-2 and V is TRBV3-1 (or the pseudogene TRBV3-2); D may be TRBD1 (5 bases). The CDR3 consists of 14 residues. Trimming shortened V by 5 bases and J by 4 bases, and 14 bases separated the two germline ends. The germline V gene has CDR1 LGHDT and CDR2 YNNKEL (reference sequence). CDR3 residues: CASSREKGLYGYTF. CDR3 in DNA: TGTGCCAGCAGCAGGGAGAAGGGACTCTATGGCTACACCTTC.

The chain joins TRBV2 to TRBJ2-3; TRBD2 matches at 8 bases. V dropped 4 bases and J dropped 0; count of bases not matched to a gene: 9. Looked up from germline, CDR1 is SNHLY and CDR2 is FYNNEI. The CDR3 consists of 17 residues. The CDR3 sequence is CASSAGLAQLSTDTQYF. The CDR3 DNA follows: TGTGCCAGCAGTGCTGGACTAGCACAACTTAGCACAGATACGCAGTATTTT.

The chain uses TRBV9 and TRBJ2-1; 14 bases fit TRBD2. The CDR3 spans 17 residues. The V gene end was trimmed by 1 base and the J gene end by 12 bases; junction bases not matched to a gene: 12. Germline V gene sequence: CDR1 SGDLS, CDR2 YYNGEE. The DNA of the CDR3 is TGTGCCAGCAGCGTACCCCACCCGGGACTAGCGGGAGTAGGGCAGTTCTTC. Translation gives CASSVPHPGLAGVGQFF.

Here the CDR3 DNA reads TGTGCCAGCAGTCCGCAGGGGGCCAGAGGTGAAAAACTGTTTTTT. Protein sequence: CASSPQGARGEKLFF. This rearrangement joins TRBV2 to TRBJ1-4, with 8 bases identical to TRBD1. CDR1 SNHLY and CDR2 FYNNEI come from the germline V gene. The CDR3 contains 15 residues. With 5 bases clipped from V and 7 bases from J, the junction kept 9 bases outside the gene matches. The full variable domain, rest sourced from reference TRBV2 and TRBJ1-4, is EPEVTQTPSHQVTQMGQEVILRCVPISNHLYFYWYRQILGQKVEFLVSFYNNEISEKSEIFDDQFSVERPDGSNFTLKIRSTKLEDSAMYFCASSPQGARGEKLFFGSGTQLSVL.

The rearrangement uses TRBV21-1 and TRBJ2-1; TRBD2 was called by the table and not checked on the DNA. TRBV21-1 is a pseudogene segment. The CDR3 is made up of 15 amino acids. The CDR3 coding sequence is TGTGCCAGCAGCCCGCGACTAGCGGTCTACAATGAGCAGTTCTTC. It translates to CASSPRLAVYNEQFF.

CDR3 amino acids: CASSQGVVTGTWEAFF. DNA for the CDR3: TGTGCCAGCAGCCAGGGGGTTGTGACAGGGACTTGGGAAGCTTTCTTT. The chain has TRBV7-6 and TRBJ1-1, with TRBD1 matching 7 bases. V shed 5 bases, J shed 8 bases, and the junction held 17 bases outside the gene matches. From germline, CDR1 is SGHVS and CDR2 FNYEAQ. The CDR3 runs 16 residues.